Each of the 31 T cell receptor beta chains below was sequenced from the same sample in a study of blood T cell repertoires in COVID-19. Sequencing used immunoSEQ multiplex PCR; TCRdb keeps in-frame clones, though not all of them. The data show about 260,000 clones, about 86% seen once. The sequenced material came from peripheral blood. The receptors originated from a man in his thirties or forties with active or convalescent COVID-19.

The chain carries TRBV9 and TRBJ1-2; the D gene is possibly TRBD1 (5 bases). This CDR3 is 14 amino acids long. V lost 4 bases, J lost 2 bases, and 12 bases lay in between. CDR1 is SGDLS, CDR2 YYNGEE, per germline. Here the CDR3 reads CASSFSGVNYGYTF. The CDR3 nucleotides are TGTGCCAGCAGCTTCTCGGGGGTAAACTATGGCTACACCTTC.

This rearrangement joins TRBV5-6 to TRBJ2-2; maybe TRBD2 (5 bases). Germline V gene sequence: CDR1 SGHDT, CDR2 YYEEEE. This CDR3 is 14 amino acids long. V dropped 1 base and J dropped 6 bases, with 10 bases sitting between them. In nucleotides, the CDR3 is TGTGCCAGCAGCTTGCGGGGTCTCGCCGGGGAGCTGTTTTTT. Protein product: CASSLRGLAGELFF.

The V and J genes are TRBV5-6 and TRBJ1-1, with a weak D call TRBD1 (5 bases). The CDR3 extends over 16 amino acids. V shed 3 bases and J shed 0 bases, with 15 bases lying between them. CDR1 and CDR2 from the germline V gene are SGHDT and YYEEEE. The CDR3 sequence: CASSWGPLGMNTEAFF. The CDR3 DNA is TGTGCCAGCAGCTGGGGCCCCTTGGGCATGAACACTGAAGCTTTCTTT. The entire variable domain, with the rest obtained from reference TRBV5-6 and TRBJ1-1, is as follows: DAGVTQSPTHLIKTRGQQVTLRCSPKSGHDTVSWYQQALGQGPQFIFQYYEEEERQRGNFPDRFSGHQFPNYSSELNVNALLLGDSALYLCASSWGPLGMNTEAFFGQGTRLTVV.

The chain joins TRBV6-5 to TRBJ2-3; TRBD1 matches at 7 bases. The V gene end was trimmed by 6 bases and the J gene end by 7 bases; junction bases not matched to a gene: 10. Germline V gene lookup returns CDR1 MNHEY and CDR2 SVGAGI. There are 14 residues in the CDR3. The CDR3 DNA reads TGTGCCAGCAGACCGGGACAGCCGCCCCATACGCAGTATTTT. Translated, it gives CASRPGQPPHTQYF.

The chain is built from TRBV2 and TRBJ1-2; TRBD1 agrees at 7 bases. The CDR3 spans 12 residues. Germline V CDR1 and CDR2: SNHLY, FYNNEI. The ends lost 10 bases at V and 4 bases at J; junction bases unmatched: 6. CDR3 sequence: CATTGTAYGYTF. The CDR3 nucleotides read TGTGCCACCACCGGGACAGCCTATGGCTACACCTTC.

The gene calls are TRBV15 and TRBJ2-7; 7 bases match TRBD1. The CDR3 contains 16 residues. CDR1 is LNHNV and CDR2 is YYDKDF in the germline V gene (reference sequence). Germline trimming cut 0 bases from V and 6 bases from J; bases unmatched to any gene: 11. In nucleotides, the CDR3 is TGTGCCACCAGCAGAGATCCGGAAAGACAGGGCTCCGAGCAGTACTTC. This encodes CATSRDPERQGSEQYF.

The DNA for the CDR3 is TGTGCCAGCAGTGCAAGACAGGGAGGCTCCTATAATTCACCCCTCCACTTT. Its protein product is CASSARQGGSYNSPLHF. The V gene is TRBV6-1, the J gene TRBJ1-6, with TRBD1 matching 7 bases. Per the germline V gene, CDR1 is MNHNS and CDR2 is SASEGT. This CDR3 is built from 17 residues. Trimming cost V 4 bases and J 0 bases; bases outside gene matches: 6.

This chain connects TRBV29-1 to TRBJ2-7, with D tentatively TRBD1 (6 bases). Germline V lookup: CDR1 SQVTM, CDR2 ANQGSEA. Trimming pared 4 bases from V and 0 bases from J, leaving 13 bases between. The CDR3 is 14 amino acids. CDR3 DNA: TGCAGCGTTGTAGGGGGTCAAAGCTCCTACGAGCAGTACTTC. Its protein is CSVVGGQSSYEQYF.

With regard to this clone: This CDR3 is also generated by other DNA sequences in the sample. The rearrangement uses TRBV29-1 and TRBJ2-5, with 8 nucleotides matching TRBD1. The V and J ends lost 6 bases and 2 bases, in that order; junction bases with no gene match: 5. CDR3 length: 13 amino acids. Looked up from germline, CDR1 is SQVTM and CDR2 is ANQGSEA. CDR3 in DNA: TGCAGCGTGGCCGGGACAGGACAAGAGACCCAGTACTTC. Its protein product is CSVAGTGQETQYF. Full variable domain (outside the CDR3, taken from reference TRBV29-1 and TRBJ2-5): SAVISQKPSRDICQRGTSLTIQCQVDSQVTMMFWYRQQPGQSLTLIATANQGSEATYESGFVIDKFPISRPNLTFSTLTVSNMSPEDSSIYLCSVAGTGQETQYFGPGTRLLVL.

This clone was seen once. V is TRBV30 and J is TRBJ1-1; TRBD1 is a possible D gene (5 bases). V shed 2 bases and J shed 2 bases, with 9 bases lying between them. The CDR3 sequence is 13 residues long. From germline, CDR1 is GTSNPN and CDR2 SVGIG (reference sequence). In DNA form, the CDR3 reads TGTGCCTGGAGTAGCGACAGCAACACTGAAGCTTTCTTT. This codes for CAWSSDSNTEAFF.

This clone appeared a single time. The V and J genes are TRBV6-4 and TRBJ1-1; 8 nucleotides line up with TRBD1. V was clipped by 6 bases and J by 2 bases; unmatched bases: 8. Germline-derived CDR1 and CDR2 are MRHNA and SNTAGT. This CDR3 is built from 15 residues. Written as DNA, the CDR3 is TGTGCCAGCAGCCCCCGGGACAGGCTAAACACTGAAGCTTTCTTT. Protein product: CASSPRDRLNTEAFF.

The CDR3 sequence is CATGDRGPTDTQYF. As DNA, the CDR3 is TGTGCCACCGGGGACAGGGGGCCCACAGATACGCAGTATTTT. The chain couples TRBV27 to TRBJ2-3; 12 bases are shared with TRBD1. The CDR3 contains 14 residues. V was pared by 10 bases and J by 2 bases, with 4 bases of the junction left unmatched. Germline V gene sequence: CDR1 MNHEY, CDR2 SMNVEV (reference sequence).

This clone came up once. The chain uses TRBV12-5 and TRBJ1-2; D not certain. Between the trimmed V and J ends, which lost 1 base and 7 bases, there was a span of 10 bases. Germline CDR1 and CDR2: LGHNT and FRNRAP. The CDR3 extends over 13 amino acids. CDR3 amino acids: CASGLGGNGGYTF. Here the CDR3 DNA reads TGTGCTAGTGGTTTGGGAGGGAACGGTGGCTACACCTTC.

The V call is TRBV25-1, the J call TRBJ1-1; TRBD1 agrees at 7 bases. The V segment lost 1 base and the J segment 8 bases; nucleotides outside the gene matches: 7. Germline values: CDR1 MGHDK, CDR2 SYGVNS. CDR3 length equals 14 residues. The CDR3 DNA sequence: TGTGCCAGCAGTGAATTCACTGGCAGGGGGGAAGCTTTCTTT. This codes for CASSEFTGRGEAFF.

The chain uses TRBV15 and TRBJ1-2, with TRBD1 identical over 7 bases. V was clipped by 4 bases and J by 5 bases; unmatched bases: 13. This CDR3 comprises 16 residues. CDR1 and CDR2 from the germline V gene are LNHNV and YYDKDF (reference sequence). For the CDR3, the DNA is TGTGCCACCAGCAAAAGAACAGGGGTGAGAACTTATGGCTACACCTTC. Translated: CATSKRTGVRTYGYTF. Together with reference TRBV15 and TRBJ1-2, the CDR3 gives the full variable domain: DAMVIQNPRYQVTQFGKPVTLSCSQTLNHNVMYWYQQKSSQAPKLLFHYYDKDFNNEADTPDNFQSRRPNTSFCFLDIRSPGLGDTAMYLCATSKRTGVRTYGYTFGSGTRLTVV.

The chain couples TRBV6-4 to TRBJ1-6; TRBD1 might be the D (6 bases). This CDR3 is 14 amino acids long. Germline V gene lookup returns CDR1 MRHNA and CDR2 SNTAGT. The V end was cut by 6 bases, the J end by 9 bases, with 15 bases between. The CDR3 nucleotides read TGTGCCAGCAGAAGGACAGAAAGAGGTTCACCCCTCCACTTT. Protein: CASRRTERGSPLHF.

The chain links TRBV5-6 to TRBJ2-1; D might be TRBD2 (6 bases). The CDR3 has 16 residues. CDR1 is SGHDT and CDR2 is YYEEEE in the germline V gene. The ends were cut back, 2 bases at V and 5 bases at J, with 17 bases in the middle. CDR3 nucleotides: TGTGCCAGCAGCTTTCTGACTAGTCGGTCCAACAATGAGCAGTTCTTC. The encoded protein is CASSFLTSRSNNEQFF.

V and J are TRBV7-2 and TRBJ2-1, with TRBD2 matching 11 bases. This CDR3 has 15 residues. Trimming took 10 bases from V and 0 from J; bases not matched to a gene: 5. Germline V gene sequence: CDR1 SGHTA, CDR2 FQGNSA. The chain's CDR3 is CAIRLAGSSYNEQFF. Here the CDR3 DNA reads TGTGCCATCAGACTAGCGGGGTCCTCCTACAATGAGCAGTTCTTC.

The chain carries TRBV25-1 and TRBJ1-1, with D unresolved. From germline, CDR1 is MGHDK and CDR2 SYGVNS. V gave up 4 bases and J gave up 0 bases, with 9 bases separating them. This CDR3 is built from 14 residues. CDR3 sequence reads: CASSAGNMNTEAFF. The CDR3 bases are TGTGCCAGCAGTGCGGGGAACATGAACACTGAAGCTTTCTTT.

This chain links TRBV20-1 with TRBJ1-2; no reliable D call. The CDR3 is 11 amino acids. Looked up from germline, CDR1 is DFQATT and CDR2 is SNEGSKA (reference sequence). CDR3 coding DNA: TGCACTTGCTATACCGGGAATGGCTACACCTTC. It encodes CTCYTGNGYTF.

Here the CDR3 DNA reads TGTGCCAGCAGTTACTGGCTAGCGTTGGGCACAGATACGCAGTATTTT. Translation gives CASSYWLALGTDTQYF. V is TRBV6-6 and J is TRBJ2-3, with D perhaps matching TRBD2 (6 bases). The germline CDR1 and CDR2 sequences are MNHNY and SVGAGI (reference sequence). V shed 1 base and J shed 1 base, with 12 bases lying between them. This CDR3 is built from 16 residues.

The CDR3 reads CASSKTVTYEQYF. For the CDR3, the DNA is TGTGCCAGCAGTAAGACTGTGACCTACGAGCAGTACTTC. V and J are TRBV27 and TRBJ2-7, with D unresolved. The CDR3 consists of 13 residues. Germline CDR1 and CDR2: MNHEY and SMNVEV (reference sequence). The V and J ends lost 5 bases and 2 bases respectively, with 10 bases between them.

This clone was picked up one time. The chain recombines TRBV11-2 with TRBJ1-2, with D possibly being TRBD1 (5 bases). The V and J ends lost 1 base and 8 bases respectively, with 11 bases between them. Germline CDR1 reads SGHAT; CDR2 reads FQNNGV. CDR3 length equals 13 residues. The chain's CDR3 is CASSLAATAGYTF. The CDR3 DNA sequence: TGTGCCAGCAGCTTAGCGGCGACAGCGGGCTACACCTTC.

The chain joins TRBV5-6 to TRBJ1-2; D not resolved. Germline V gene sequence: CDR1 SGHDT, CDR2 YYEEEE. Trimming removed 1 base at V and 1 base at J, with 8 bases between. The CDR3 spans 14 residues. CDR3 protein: CASSLKIDNYGYTF. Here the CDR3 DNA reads TGTGCCAGCAGCTTGAAGATAGATAACTATGGCTACACCTTC.

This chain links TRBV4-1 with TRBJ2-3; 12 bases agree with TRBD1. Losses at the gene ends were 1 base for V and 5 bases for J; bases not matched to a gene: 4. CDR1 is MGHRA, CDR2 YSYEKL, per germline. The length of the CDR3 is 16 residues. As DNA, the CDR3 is TGCGCCAGCAGCCAAGCGGGACAGGGGGCCGGAGATACGCAGTATTTT. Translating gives CASSQAGQGAGDTQYF.

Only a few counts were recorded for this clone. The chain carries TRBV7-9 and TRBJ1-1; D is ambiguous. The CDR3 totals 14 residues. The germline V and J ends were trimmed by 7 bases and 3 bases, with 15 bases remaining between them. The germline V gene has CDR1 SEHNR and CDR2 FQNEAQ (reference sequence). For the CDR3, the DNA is TGTGCCAGCAAAAACATGGCCGGAGACACTGAAGCTTTCTTT. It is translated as CASKNMAGDTEAFF.

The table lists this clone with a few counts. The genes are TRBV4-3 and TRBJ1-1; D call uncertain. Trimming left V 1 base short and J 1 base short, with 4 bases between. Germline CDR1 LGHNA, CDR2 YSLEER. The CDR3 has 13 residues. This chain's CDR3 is CASSQGENTEAFF. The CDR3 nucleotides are TGCGCCAGCAGCCAAGGCGAGAACACTGAAGCTTTCTTT.

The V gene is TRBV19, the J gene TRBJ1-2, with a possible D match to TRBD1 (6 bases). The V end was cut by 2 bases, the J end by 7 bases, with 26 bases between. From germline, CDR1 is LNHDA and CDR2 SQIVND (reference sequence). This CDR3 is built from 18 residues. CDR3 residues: CASSILSGLDRLGFGYTF. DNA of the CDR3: TGTGCCAGTAGTATATTGTCGGGTCTTGACAGGTTGGGATTTGGCTACACCTTC.

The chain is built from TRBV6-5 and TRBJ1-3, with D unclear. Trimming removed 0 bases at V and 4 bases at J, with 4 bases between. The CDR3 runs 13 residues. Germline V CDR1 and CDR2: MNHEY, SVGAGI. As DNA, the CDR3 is TGTGCCAGCAGTTACTCCGGGGGAAACACCATATATTTT. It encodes CASSYSGGNTIYF.

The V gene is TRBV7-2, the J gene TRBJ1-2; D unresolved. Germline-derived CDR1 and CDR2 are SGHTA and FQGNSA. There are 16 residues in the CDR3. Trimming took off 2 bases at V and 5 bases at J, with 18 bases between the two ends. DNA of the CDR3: TGTGCCAGCAGCTTAACCCGGCTAGGTCCTCTTTATGGCTACACCTTC. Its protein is CASSLTRLGPLYGYTF.

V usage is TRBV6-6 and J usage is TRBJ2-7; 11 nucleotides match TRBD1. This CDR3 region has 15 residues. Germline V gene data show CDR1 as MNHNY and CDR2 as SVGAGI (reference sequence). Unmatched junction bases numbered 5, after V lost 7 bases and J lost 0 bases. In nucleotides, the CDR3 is TGTGCCAGCAAACACGGGACAGGGGGCTCCTACGAGCAGTACTTC. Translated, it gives CASKHGTGGSYEQYF.